One sample yielded the 24 T cell receptor beta chains listed below, sequenced in a study of blood T cell repertoires in COVID-19. The assay was immunoSEQ multiplex PCR, and TCRdb's table has in-frame clones only and misses some. Altogether about 160,000 clones are present, roughly 90% being singletons, with the ten largest covering 6% to 8.5%. The specimen sequenced was PBMCs or T cells enriched from blood (not recorded which). The receptors originated from a woman between 50 and 59 years old who had recovered from COVID-19.

The chain links TRBV6-5 to TRBJ1-1; D not resolved. Germline V gene data show CDR1 as MNHEY and CDR2 as SVGAGI. V gave up 4 bases and J gave up 6 bases, with 9 bases separating them. The CDR3 runs to 12 residues. CDR3 sequence reads: CASSLTASEAFF. CDR3 DNA: TGTGCCAGCAGTTTAACAGCTTCTGAAGCTTTCTTT.

The count of this clone is one. The chain recombines TRBV5-6 with TRBJ2-7, with 12 bases identical to TRBD2. The CDR3 spans 17 residues. The J segment lost 0 bases and the V segment lost 2 bases, leaving 6 bases of the junction unmatched. Per germline, CDR1 SGHDT and CDR2 YYEEEE. CDR3 bases: TGTGCCAGCAGCTTTCGGACTAGCGGGGAAAGCTCCTACGAGCAGTACTTC. As protein: CASSFRTSGESSYEQYF.

The chain couples TRBV19 to TRBJ2-3; TRBD1 agrees at 9 bases. The CDR3 spans 14 residues. Germline V gene sequence: CDR1 LNHDA, CDR2 SQIVND (reference sequence). J lost 10 bases, V lost 5 bases, and 10 bases had no gene match. The CDR3, as DNA: TGTGCCAGTAGTCCCCAGGGACAGGGTGTACCGCAGTATTTT. Translation: CASSPQGQGVPQYF.

CDR3 sequence reads: CSVEGAGKDTEAFF. The CDR3, as DNA: TGCAGCGTTGAAGGGGCAGGGAAGGACACTGAAGCTTTCTTT. The chain couples TRBV29-1 to TRBJ1-1, with TRBD1 as a possible D gene (5 bases). Trimming removed 1 base from V and 3 bases from J, with 12 bases in between. Per germline, CDR1 SQVTM and CDR2 ANQGSEA. The CDR3 is 14 amino acids.

This chain connects TRBV30 to TRBJ1-2, with 8 nucleotides matching TRBD1. The CDR3 has 12 residues. J lost 8 bases, V lost 3 bases, and 5 bases had no gene match. Per the germline V gene, CDR1 is GTSNPN and CDR2 is SVGIG (reference sequence). The CDR3: CAWRLGTGGYTF. The DNA for the CDR3 is TGTGCCTGGAGGCTCGGGACAGGAGGCTACACCTTC.

The CDR3, as DNA: TGTGCCAGCAGCTCCGGGCGGGACAGTCATAGCAATCAGCCCCAGCATTTT. Translated: CASSSGRDSHSNQPQHF. This chain connects TRBV7-2 to TRBJ1-5; the match to TRBD1 covers 7 bases. Looked up from germline, CDR1 is SGHTA and CDR2 is FQGNSA. V was pared by 4 bases and J by 0 bases, with 9 bases of the junction left unmatched. The CDR3 is 17 amino acids.

V is TRBV28 and J is TRBJ2-2, with 8 bases aligning to TRBD1. The germline gives CDR1 MDHEN, CDR2 SYDVKM. J lost 7 bases, V lost 7 bases, and 8 bases had no gene match. The CDR3 is 14 residues long. The CDR3 DNA reads as TGTGCCAGCATCCCGGGACAGGCGGTCGGGGAGCTGTTTTTT. This gives the protein CASIPGQAVGELFF.

The chain joins TRBV19 to TRBJ2-7, with D uncertain. The V gene's germline CDR1 is LNHDA and CDR2 SQIVND (reference sequence). This CDR3 has 14 amino acids. V lost 5 bases and J lost 0, with 11 bases in between. CDR3 in DNA: TGTGCCAGTAGTTTTGACATGGGCTCCTACGAGCAGTACTTC. This sequence encodes CASSFDMGSYEQYF.

J is TRBJ2-3 and V is TRBV9; TRBD2 aligns across 10 bases. Germline lookup yields CDR1 SGDLS and CDR2 YYNGEE. V was clipped by 2 bases and J by 0 bases; unmatched bases: 12. This CDR3 has 19 residues. The CDR3 here is CASSVGRASGGLSTDTQYF. CDR3 coding DNA: TGTGCCAGCAGCGTGGGAAGGGCTAGCGGGGGCCTTAGCACAGATACGCAGTATTTT.

The CDR3 reads CASSPRRGPNEKLFF. In DNA form, the CDR3 reads TGTGCCAGCAGTCCCCGACGTGGGCCTAATGAAAAACTGTTTTTT. The V gene is TRBV27, the J gene TRBJ1-4; D unresolved. Germline CDR1 and CDR2: MNHEY and SMNVEV (reference sequence). This CDR3 region has 15 residues. V lost 5 bases and J lost 3, with 13 bases in between.

The chain combines TRBV18 with TRBJ1-5; D uncertain. This CDR3 comprises 15 residues. Germline V gene sequence: CDR1 KGHSH, CDR2 LQKENI. Deletions cut 2 bases from V and 3 bases from J, with 11 bases between. CDR3 loop: CASSPMYSPNQPQHF. As DNA, the CDR3 is TGTGCCAGCTCACCAATGTACAGCCCCAATCAGCCCCAGCATTTT.

The V and J genes are TRBV7-3 and TRBJ1-2; TRBD1 aligns across 8 bases. V trimming: 5 bases; J trimming: 7 bases; junction bases outside the gene matches: 6. The CDR3 runs 13 residues. Germline V lookup: CDR1 SGHTA, CDR2 FQGTGA. CDR3 DNA sequence: TGTGCCAGCAGCGGTCCAGGGGGCCTTGGCTACACCTTC. Its protein product is CASSGPGGLGYTF.

The V call is TRBV18, the J call TRBJ2-3; D is perhaps TRBD1 (6 bases). The CDR3 extends over 13 amino acids. CDR1 and CDR2 from the germline V gene are KGHSH and LQKENI. Trimming shortened V by 2 bases and J by 5 bases, and 8 bases separated the two germline ends. This chain's CDR3 is CASSPGQLDTQYF. The CDR3 nucleotides are TGTGCCAGCTCACCAGGACAGTTAGATACGCAGTATTTT.

This chain joins TRBV9 and TRBJ2-5; D possibly corresponds to TRBD1 (5 bases). The CDR3 length is 17 residues. CDR1 and CDR2 (germline): SGDLS, YYNGEE. V gave up 7 bases and J gave up 2 bases, with 24 bases separating them. The DNA of the CDR3 is TGTGCCAGCTCCCGTCGAGCCGGACAAGGGTTTCAAGAGACCCAGTACTTC. Amino acids: CASSRRAGQGFQETQYF.

This clone was seen a handful of times. This sequence joins TRBV9 and TRBJ1-6; 7 bases are a match to TRBD1. Germline V gene sequence: CDR1 SGDLS, CDR2 YYNGEE. Trimming took 5 bases from V and 7 from J; bases not matched to a gene: 12. The CDR3 has 16 amino acids. For the CDR3, the DNA is TGTGCCAGCAGTTCGGGGGCACGGGACAGAAATTCACCCCTCCACTTT. Its protein is CASSSGARDRNSPLHF. Using reference TRBV9 and TRBJ1-6 for the parts outside the CDR3, the full variable domain is DSGVTQTPKHLITATGQRVTLRCSPRSGDLSVYWYQQSLDQGLQFLIQYYNGEERAKGNILERFSAQQFPDLHSELNLSSLELGDSALYFCASSSGARDRNSPLHFGNGTRLTVT.

The chain is built from TRBV5-1 and TRBJ1-2; TRBD1 might be the D (6 bases). CDR1 SGHRS and CDR2 YFSETQ come from the germline V gene. The CDR3 totals 13 residues. The V and J ends lost 0 bases and 8 bases respectively, with 11 bases between them. This CDR3 reads CASSLGGRGGYTF. CDR3 nucleotide sequence: TGCGCCAGCAGCTTGGGGGGGCGCGGCGGCTACACCTTC.

The J gene is TRBJ1-2, the V gene TRBV5-1, with a tentative D call TRBD1 (5 bases). The germline gives CDR1 SGHRS, CDR2 YFSETQ. Deletions cut 2 bases from V and 2 bases from J, with 13 bases between. There are 15 residues in the CDR3. The CDR3 sequence is CASSLAGTSNYGYTF. The CDR3 coding sequence is TGCGCCAGCAGCTTAGCCGGGACTTCGAACTATGGCTACACCTTC.

The CDR3 is CASSSGTGAPDTQYF. The CDR3 bases are TGTGCCAGCAGTTCCGGGACAGGGGCCCCAGATACGCAGTATTTT. The rearrangement joins TRBV5-8 to TRBJ2-3; TRBD1 matches at 10 bases. Germline V gene lookup returns CDR1 SGHTS and CDR2 YDEGEE. Germline trimming cut 5 bases from V and 4 bases from J; bases unmatched to any gene: 7. The CDR3 has 15 residues. The full variable domain, its missing parts supplied by reference TRBV5-8 and TRBJ2-3, is EAGVTQSPTHLIKTRGQQATLRCSPISGHTSVYWYQQALGLGLQFLLWYDEGEERNRGNFPPRFSGRQFPNYSSELNVNALELEDSALYLCASSSGTGAPDTQYFGPGTRLTVL.

The chain uses TRBV7-8 and TRBJ1-1; TRBD1 matches at 10 bases. In germline, CDR1 is SGHVS, CDR2 FQNEAQ. V was pared by 6 bases and J by 7 bases, with 5 bases of the junction left unmatched. The CDR3 is 13 residues long. CDR3 loop: CASRRQGANEAFF. The CDR3 DNA follows: TGTGCCAGCAGGCGACAGGGGGCTAATGAAGCTTTCTTT.

This clone was seen a single time. The V gene is TRBV27, the J gene TRBJ2-1; 7 bases map to TRBD1. This CDR3 is 11 amino acids long. Germline V gives CDR1 MNHEY, CDR2 SMNVEV (reference sequence). J was trimmed by 10 bases and V by 7 bases; bases with no gene match: 4. DNA for the CDR3: TGTGCCAGCAACACAGGGGAGGAGCAGTTCTTC. Translation: CASNTGEEQFF.

This chain joins TRBV9 and TRBJ1-4; TRBD1 is a possible D gene (5 bases). The germline CDR1 and CDR2 sequences are SGDLS and YYNGEE. This CDR3 spans 16 amino acids. V shed 3 bases and J shed 3 bases, with 15 bases lying between them. In nucleotides, the CDR3 is TGTGCCAGCAGCGCTGGACAACTTGCCTCTAATGAAAAACTGTTTTTT. This encodes CASSAGQLASNEKLFF. The whole variable domain, remainder taken from reference TRBV9 and TRBJ1-4, is DSGVTQTPKHLITATGQRVTLRCSPRSGDLSVYWYQQSLDQGLQFLIQYYNGEERAKGNILERFSAQQFPDLHSELNLSSLELGDSALYFCASSAGQLASNEKLFFGSGTQLSVL.

The genes are TRBV7-9 and TRBJ1-6, with TRBD1 matching over 7 bases. Germline lookup yields CDR1 SEHNR and CDR2 FQNEAQ (reference sequence). J lost 0 bases, V lost 7 bases, and 9 bases had no gene match. This CDR3 contains 17 residues. The CDR3 DNA follows: TGTGCCAGCACCCGGGACAGTTCGTTCTCCTATAATTCACCCCTCCACTTT. Translating gives CASTRDSSFSYNSPLHF.

V usage is TRBV5-4 and J usage is TRBJ1-1, with 8 bases fitting TRBD1. Trimming removed 6 bases from V and 1 base from J; junction bases left unmatched: 5. The germline V gene encodes CDR1 SGHNT and CDR2 YYREEE (reference sequence). The CDR3 is 14 amino acids. The CDR3 DNA is TGTGCCAGCATACGGACAGGGTCGAACACTGAAGCTTTCTTT. Translated, it gives CASIRTGSNTEAFF.

The chain combines TRBV5-6 with TRBJ2-7; TRBD1 matches 7 bases. V dropped 4 bases and J dropped 9; count of bases not matched to a gene: 13. The CDR3 covers 14 residues. CDR1 is SGHDT, CDR2 YYEEEE, per germline. As DNA, the CDR3 is TGTGCCAGCAGCAGAGACAGGGCGCCAATTGTGCAGTACTTC. Translated, it gives CASSRDRAPIVQYF.